Listed below are T cell receptor beta chains from one sample, sequenced in a study of blood T cell repertoires in COVID-19. The repertoire was sequenced with immunoSEQ multiplex PCR; TCRdb's copy has only in-frame clones and lacks some. Altogether 70,000 to 95,000 clones are present, about 82% being singletons, with the ten largest covering more than 15%. The sample taken for sequencing was peripheral blood. These TCRs come from an elderly man with active or convalescent COVID-19. The CDR3 runs from the conserved cysteine through the conserved F or W. The order of the fields is J gene, clone size, D gene, V gene, CDR3 DNA, CDR3 protein. A D gene is named only where the DNA matches it firmly. For some rows the clone size is stated as once, few or many, or as a class when expanded; others skip it.

>TRBJ2-1|-|-|TRBV5-1
TGCGCCAGTACCCTGGTCCCTAGCCAGAGCGAGCAGTTCTTC
CASTLVPSQSEQFF
>TRBJ2-5|-|-|TRBV23-1
TGCGCCAGGGGGCGGAAAATGGGGACCCAGTACTTC
CARGRKMGTQYF
>TRBJ1-2|-|-|TRBV15
TGTGCCACCAGCAGAGATCGGTCCACCTATGGCTACACCTTC
CATSRDRSTYGYTF
>TRBJ1-2|-|-|TRBV12-2
TGTGCAAGTCGCTTAGCAAACTTTGACAACAGGGGGGTTAGTGACTATGGCTACACCTTC
CASRLANFDNRGVSDYGYTF
>TRBJ2-4|-|-|TRBV20-1
TGCAGTGCGAGTCCCCGAACAGGGAGAGGAGCCAAAAACATTCAGTACTTC
CSASPRTGRGAKNIQYF
>TRBJ2-2|-|TRBD1|TRBV29-1
TGCAGCGCTAAATTACCGGGACAGATGTCCGGGGAGCTGTTTTTT
CSAKLPGQMSGELFF
>TRBJ1-5|-|-|TRBV6-6
TGTGCCAGCAGCAGAAGAGGCTCTGTGAGCAATCAGCCCCAGCATTTT
CASSRRGSVSNQPQHF
>TRBJ2-3|-|TRBD1|TRBV5-1
TGCGCCAGCAGCTTGGACAGGGGGCATTCAGATACGCAGTATTTT
CASSLDRGHSDTQYF
>TRBJ2-5|-|TRBD2|TRBV30
TGTGCCCGGTTGGGGACCAGCGGGGGGACGAAGACCCAGTACTTC
CARLGTSGGTKTQYF
>TRBJ2-1|-|-|TRBV5-1
TGCGCCAGCAGTCGTCGGGGGGCCTTTGAGCAGTTCTTC
CASSRRGAFEQFF
>TRBJ1-2|-|-|TRBV6-6
TGTGCCAGCAGTTACAGTACAGGGAAGGCGAGTGGCTACACCTTC
CASSYSTGKASGYTF
>TRBJ1-1|-|TRBD1|TRBV27
TGTGCCAGCAGGCCTGGTAGACAGGGAATGAACACTGAAGCTTTCTTT
CASRPGRQGMNTEAFF
>TRBJ2-2|-|TRBD2|TRBV2
TGTGCCAGCAGTTCTAGCGGGGGTCACGGGGAGCTGTTTTTT
CASSSSGGHGELFF
>TRBJ2-5|-|TRBD1|TRBV14
TGTGCCAGCAGCCAAAACAGGGGCCAAGAGACCCAGTACTTC
CASSQNRGQETQYF
>TRBJ2-2|few|-|TRBV18
TGTGCCAGCTCACCACGGCCCTCCGCGAACACCGGGGAGCTGTTTTTT
CASSPRPSANTGELFF
>TRBJ2-5|-|TRBD1|TRBV11-1
TGTGCCAGCAGCCGGGACAGGCGACGACCATGGGAGACCCAGTACTTC
CASSRDRRRPWETQYF
>TRBJ2-1|-|TRBD1|TRBV24-1
TGTGCCACCAGTGAACCGGGACAGGGCAACTACAATGAGCAGTTCTTC
CATSEPGQGNYNEQFF
>TRBJ1-4|-|-|TRBV9
TGTGCCAGCAGCGGCTCACCCAGATCAACTAATGAAAAACTGTTTTTT
CASSGSPRSTNEKLFF
>TRBJ2-1|-|TRBD2|TRBV7-3
TGTGCCAGCAGCTCCGGGACTAGCGGGGGGAATGAGCAGTTCTTC
CASSSGTSGGNEQFF
>TRBJ1-3|-|-|TRBV11-2
TGTGCCAGCAGCTTAGATACCGGCGGGGGTGGAAACACCATATATTTT
CASSLDTGGGGNTIYF
>TRBJ1-2|once|TRBD1|TRBV6-6
TGTGCCAGCAGTTACGGTCCAGGGGGAGCCTATGGCTACACCTTC
CASSYGPGGAYGYTF
>TRBJ1-1|-|TRBD1|TRBV15
TGTGCCACCAGCACAAAGACAGGGGGACACACTGAAGCTTTCTTT
CATSTKTGGHTEAFF
>TRBJ1-5|few|-|TRBV6-1
TGTGCCAGCAGTGAAGCAACAGGGTTCGATCAGCCCCAGCATTTT
CASSEATGFDQPQHF
>TRBJ2-3|few|TRBD2|TRBV6-5
TGTGCCAGCAGTCCCGGACTAGCCTCGGATACGCAGTATTTT
CASSPGLASDTQYF
>TRBJ1-3|-|-|TRBV18
TGTGCCAGCTCTCAGGGCGACGACTCTGGAAACACCATATATTTT
CASSQGDDSGNTIYF
>TRBJ2-2|-|TRBD1|TRBV5-1
TGCGCCAGCAGCTCCAGGACAGGGGGCTTGGCCGGGGAGCTGTTTTTT
CASSSRTGGLAGELFF
>TRBJ1-6|few|-|TRBV5-1
TGCGCCAGCAGCCCGGGGATTTATAATTCACCCCTCCACTTT
CASSPGIYNSPLHF
>TRBJ1-4|-|TRBD1|TRBV3-1/TRBV3-2
TGTGCCAGCAGCCCCAGGGGGGCAACTAATGAAAAACTGTTTTTT
CASSPRGATNEKLFF
>TRBJ2-1|-|-|TRBV10-2
TGCGCCAGCAGACAGGGTGAGGCTGAGCAGTTCTTC
CASRQGEAEQFF
>TRBJ2-4|-|TRBD1|TRBV18
TGTGCCAGCTCACCACAAAGGACAGGGACGGACATTCAGTACTTC
CASSPQRTGTDIQYF
>TRBJ1-4|-|-|TRBV19
TGTGCCAGTAGTAAACAGGTTTCAATTGAAAAACTGTTTTTT
CASSKQVSIEKLFF
>TRBJ1-6|-|-|TRBV7-6
TGTGCCAGCAGTTCGAATCCCCGCAGGAATTCACCCCTCCACTTT
CASSSNPRRNSPLHF
>TRBJ1-2|-|-|TRBV2
TGTGCCAGCAGTAAAGACAGGAAAAACTATGGCTACACCTTC
CASSKDRKNYGYTF
>TRBJ2-5|few|TRBD2|TRBV2
TGTGCCAGCAAGGGCGGGGGGGGAGAGACCCAGTACTTC
CASKGGGGETQYF
>TRBJ1-4|-|-|TRBV5-5
TGTGCCAGCAGCTCTCAGACGGACAGAGCTAATGAAAAACTGTTTTTT
CASSSQTDRANEKLFF
>TRBJ2-3|-|TRBD2|TRBV6-5
TGTGCCAGCCAAGCGGGGGGGGACACAGATACGCAGTATTTT
CASQAGGDTDTQYF
>TRBJ2-3|-|TRBD2|TRBV10-2
TGCGCCAGCAGGAACCCTAGCGGGGGGGAGGATACGCAGTATTTT
CASRNPSGGEDTQYF
>TRBJ1-2|-|-|TRBV5-1
TGCGCCAGCAGCTCCCGGTACGGGAACTATGGCTACACCTTC
CASSSRYGNYGYTF
>TRBJ1-2|many|TRBD1|TRBV11-3
TGTGCCAGCAGCCCCCGGACAGGTTCTAACTATGGCTACACCTTC
CASSPRTGSNYGYTF
>TRBJ1-1|-|TRBD1|TRBV6-4
TGTGCCAGCAGTGACCTGGGACAGCCTAACACTGAAGCTTTCTTT
CASSDLGQPNTEAFF
>TRBJ2-6|few|-|TRBV28
TGTGCCAGCAGTTTGGAGGGGCGCGGGGCCAACGTCCTGACTTTC
CASSLEGRGANVLTF
>TRBJ1-2|-|-|TRBV28
TGTGCCAGCAGTTTATCAGGGAACTATGGCTACACCTTC
CASSLSGNYGYTF
>TRBJ2-2|-|TRBD1|TRBV28
TGTGCCAGCAGTCAACGACAGGGGGCGGGCGGGGAGCTGTTTTTT
CASSQRQGAGGELFF
>TRBJ1-1|-|-|TRBV2
TGTGCCAGTTCTGGAATCAGGGTGATAGACACTGAAGCTTTCTTT
CASSGIRVIDTEAFF
>TRBJ2-5|-|TRBD2|TRBV7-9
TGTGCCAGCAGCTTACCTATAGCGGGAGGATCGGAGACCCAGTACTTC
CASSLPIAGGSETQYF
>TRBJ1-1|-|-|TRBV21-1
TGTGCCAGCAGCAAAGTGGGGGGGTCGAACACTGAAGCTTTCTTT
CASSKVGGSNTEAFF
>TRBJ1-4|-|-|TRBV21-1
TGTGCCAGCAGCAAACGGGTCAGGGCGTCTGCAACTAATGAAAAACTGTTTTTT
CASSKRVRASATNEKLFF
>TRBJ1-2|-|-|TRBV7-2
TGTGCCAGCAGCTTGAATTTAGATAACTATGGCTACACCTTC
CASSLNLDNYGYTF
>TRBJ2-3|-|-|TRBV28
TGTGCCAGCAGGCCGGGGGGCCCAGATACGCAGTATTTT
CASRPGGPDTQYF
>TRBJ2-1|-|-|TRBV5-4
TGTGCCAGCAGCTTGTATGGAAACTATCTGAATGAGCAGTTCTTC
CASSLYGNYLNEQFF
>TRBJ2-1|-|TRBD2|TRBV7-3
TGTGCCAGCAGGTCCAGGACTAGCGGTTATTCGGGTGAGCAGTTCTTC
CASRSRTSGYSGEQFF
>TRBJ2-1|-|TRBD2|TRBV5-5
TGTGCCAGCAGCTATGGACTAGCGGGGTACAATGAGCAGTTCTTC
CASSYGLAGYNEQFF